This T cell receptor (beta chain) was recorded in a study of T cell responses to AZD1222 COVID-19 vaccine. On the study more broadly: Both about-4-week and about-12-week second-dose recipients were combined.

Sequencing used immunoSEQ multiplex PCR; TCRdb keeps in-frame clones, though not all of them. The repertoire holds about 130,000 clones, with roughly 94% as singletons. Per germline, CDR1 SGHAT and CDR2 FQNNGV. The J segment lost 6 bases and the V segment lost 5 bases, leaving 10 bases of the junction unmatched. CDR3 size: 17 residues. The V gene is TRBV11-2, the J gene TRBJ2-1, with 13 bases identical to TRBD2. The TCR originated in an adult in good health. The sample in question was peripheral blood, obtained on day 0 of AZD1222 vaccination. The CDR3 protein is CASSQTTGTSGTNEQFF. In nucleotides, the CDR3 is TGTGCCAGCAGCCAGACAACCGGGACTAGCGGGACCAATGAGCAGTTCTTC.